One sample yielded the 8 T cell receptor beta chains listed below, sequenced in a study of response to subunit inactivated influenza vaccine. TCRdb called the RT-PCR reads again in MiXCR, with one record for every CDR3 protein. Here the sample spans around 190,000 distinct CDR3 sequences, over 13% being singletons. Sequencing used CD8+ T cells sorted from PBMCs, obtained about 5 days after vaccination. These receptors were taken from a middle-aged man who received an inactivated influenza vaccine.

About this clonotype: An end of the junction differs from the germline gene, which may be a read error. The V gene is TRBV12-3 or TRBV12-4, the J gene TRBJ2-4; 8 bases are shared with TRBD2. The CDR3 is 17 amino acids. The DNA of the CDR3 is TGTGCCTGCAGTTTAGCGGTGACTAGCGAGGCCAAAAACATTCAGTACTTC. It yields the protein CACSLAVTSEAKNIQYF.

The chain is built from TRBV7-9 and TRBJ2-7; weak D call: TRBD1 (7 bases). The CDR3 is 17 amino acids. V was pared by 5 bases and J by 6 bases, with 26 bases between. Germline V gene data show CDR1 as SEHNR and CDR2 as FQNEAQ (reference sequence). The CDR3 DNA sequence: TGTGCCAGCAGCCGAGGCCCCTTAGGAGGGGGCAAAGGCGAGCAGTACTTC. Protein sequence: CASSRGPLGGGKGEQYF.

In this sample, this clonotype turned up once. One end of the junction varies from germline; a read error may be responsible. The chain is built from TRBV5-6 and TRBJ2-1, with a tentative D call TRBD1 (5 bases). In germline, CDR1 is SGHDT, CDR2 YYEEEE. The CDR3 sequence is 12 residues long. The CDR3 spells CASSLQGDEHFF. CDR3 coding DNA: TGTGCCAGCAGCTTGCAGGGCGATGAGCATTTCTTC.

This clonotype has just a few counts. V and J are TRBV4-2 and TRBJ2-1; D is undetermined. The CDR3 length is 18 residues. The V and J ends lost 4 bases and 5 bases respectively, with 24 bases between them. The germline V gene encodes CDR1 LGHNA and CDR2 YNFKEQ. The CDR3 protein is CASSPAGLSLPVHNEQFF. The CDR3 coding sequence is TGTGCCAGCAGCCCAGCCGGGTTGAGCCTCCCCGTACACAATGAGCAGTTCTTC.

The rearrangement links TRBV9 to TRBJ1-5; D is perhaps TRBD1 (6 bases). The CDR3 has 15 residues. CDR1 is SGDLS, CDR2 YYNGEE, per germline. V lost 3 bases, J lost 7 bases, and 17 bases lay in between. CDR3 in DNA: TGTGCCAGCAGCGCAGCGGCCGGGGGCGGGCAGCCCCAGCATTTT. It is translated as CASSAAAGGGQPQHF.

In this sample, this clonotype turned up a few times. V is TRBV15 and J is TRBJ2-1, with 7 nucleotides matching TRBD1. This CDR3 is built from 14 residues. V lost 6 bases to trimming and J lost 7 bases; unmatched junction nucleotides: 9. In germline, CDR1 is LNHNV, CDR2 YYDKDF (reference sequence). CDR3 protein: CATRAAGGFNEQFF. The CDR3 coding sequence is TGTGCCACCAGAGCGGCAGGGGGATTTAATGAGCAGTTCTTC.

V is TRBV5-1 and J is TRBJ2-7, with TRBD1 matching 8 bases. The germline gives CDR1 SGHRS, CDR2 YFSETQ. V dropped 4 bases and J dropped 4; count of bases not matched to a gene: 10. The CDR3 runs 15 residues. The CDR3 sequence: CASSPVTGVGYEQYF. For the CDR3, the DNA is TGCGCCAGCAGCCCTGTGACAGGGGTTGGTTACGAGCAGTACTTC.

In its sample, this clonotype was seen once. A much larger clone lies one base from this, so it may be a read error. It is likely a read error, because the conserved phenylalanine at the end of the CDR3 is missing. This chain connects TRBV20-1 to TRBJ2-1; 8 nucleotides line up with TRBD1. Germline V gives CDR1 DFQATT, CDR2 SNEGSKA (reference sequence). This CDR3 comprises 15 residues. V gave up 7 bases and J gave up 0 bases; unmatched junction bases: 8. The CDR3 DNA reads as TGCAGTGTCCCGACAGGGGCTAGCTCCTACAATGAGCAGTTCTTA. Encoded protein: CSVPTGASSYNEQFL.